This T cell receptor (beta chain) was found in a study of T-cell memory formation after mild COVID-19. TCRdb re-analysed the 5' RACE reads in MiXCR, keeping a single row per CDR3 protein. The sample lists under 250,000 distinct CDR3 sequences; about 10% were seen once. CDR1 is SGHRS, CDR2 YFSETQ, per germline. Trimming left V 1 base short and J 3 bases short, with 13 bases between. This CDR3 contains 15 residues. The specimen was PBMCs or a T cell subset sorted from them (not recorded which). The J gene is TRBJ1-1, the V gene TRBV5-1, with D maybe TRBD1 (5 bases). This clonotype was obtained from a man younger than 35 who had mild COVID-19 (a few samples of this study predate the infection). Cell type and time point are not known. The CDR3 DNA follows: TGCGCCAGCAGCTTGTTCACAGGAGGTGACACTGAAGCTTTCTTT. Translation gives CASSLFTGGDTEAFF.